A selection of T cell receptor beta chains follows, all from one sample in a study of response to subunit inactivated influenza vaccine. TCRdb re-derived calls from the RT-PCR reads in MiXCR, one entry per CDR3 protein. The repertoire consists of roughly 650,000 distinct CDR3 sequences, with 15% to 18% occurring once and the leading ten covering under 14%. The material sequenced was PBMCs from blood, taken about 13 days after vaccination. The source is a man aged 45-65 years who received an inactivated influenza vaccine. Both conserved end residues are part of each CDR3. D genes are given only for firm matches. Size is stated for part of the rows, as once, few or many counts, or as a class when the clone is expanded.

.,TRBJ1-5,TRBV6-5,few,TGTGCCAGCAGCCCCGGGTTAGGTTTAGAGCCCCAGCATTTT,CASSPGLGLEPQHF
.,TRBJ2-2,TRBV5-1,few,TGCGCCAGCAGTTCGGGGGCAGGGAACACCGGGGAGCTGTTTTTT,CASSSGAGNTGELFF
TRBD1,TRBJ2-1,TRBV7-2,.,TGTGCCAGCAGCCCAGGACAGGGGGCAAGCAGCCAGTTCTTC,CASSPGQGASSQFF
.,TRBJ1-2,TRBV6-1,.,TGTGCCAGCAGGTCTACAAACAACTATGGCTACACCTTC,CASRSTNNYGYTF
TRBD2,TRBJ2-5,TRBV12-3/TRBV12-4,few,TGTGCCAGCAGCAGCCCCCCTTGGGGTAGCGGGGGGCAAGAGACCCAGTACTTC,CASSSPPWGSGGQETQYF
TRBD2,TRBJ2-7,TRBV12-3/TRBV12-4,many,TGTGCCAGCAGCTCGGGACTAGCGGGTTACGACTTC,CASSSGLAGYDF
.,TRBJ2-2,TRBV19,.,TGTGCCAGTAGTATACATGGATTTGACACCGGGGAGCTGTTTTTT,CASSIHGFDTGELFF
.,TRBJ1-5,TRBV12-3/TRBV12-4,many,TGTGCCAGCAGTGGTGGGCAATATCAGCCCCAGCATTTT,CASSGGQYQPQHF
.,TRBJ2-2,TRBV7-8,few,TGTGCCAGCAGCTTAATGGGTTGGACCGGGGAGCTGTTTTTT,CASSLMGWTGELFF
.,TRBJ2-7,TRBV20-1,few,TGCAGTGCTAGAGACCCCGGGGCCTACGAGCAGTACTTC,CSARDPGAYEQYF
.,TRBJ2-5,TRBV7-2,many,TGCGCCAGCAGTAGGACAGGAGGGGAGACCCAGTACTTC,CASSRTGGETQYF
.,TRBJ2-7,TRBV19,few,TGTGCCAGTAGTATTGTCTTGGGTTCCTACGAGCAGTACTTC,CASSIVLGSYEQYF
TRBD2,TRBJ2-7,TRBV30,few,TGTGCCTGGAGTAGGACTAGCGGGCCTACTTATATCTCCTACGAGCAGTACTTC,CAWSRTSGPTYISYEQYF
.,TRBJ2-7,TRBV18,few,TGTGCCAGCTCAATAGGTGTCGGTACCTACGAGCAGTACTTC,CASSIGVGTYEQYF
.,TRBJ2-1,TRBV14,.,TGTGCCAGCAGCCAATATAGAAACAATGAGCAGTTCTTC,CASSQYRNNEQFF
.,TRBJ2-7,TRBV4-2,few,TGTGCCAGCAGCCAAGAGTACGTGGGAGTCAGGTCCTACGAGCAGTACTTC,CASSQEYVGVRSYEQYF
.,TRBJ2-3,TRBV12-3/TRBV12-4,.,TGTGCCAGCAGTTTTCGTCGGGGCGGGGGCACAGATACGCAGTATTTT,CASSFRRGGGTDTQYF
.,TRBJ2-1,TRBV20-1,few,TGCAGTGTTGGGTACAATGAGCAGTTCTTC,CSVGYNEQFF
.,TRBJ2-2,TRBV12-3/TRBV12-4,few,TGTGCCAGCCGACGACTAGAGAACACCGGGGAGCTGTTTTTT,CASRRLENTGELFF
.,TRBJ2-1,TRBV28,few,TGTGCCACTTTACCAGGCGGGAATGAGCAGTTCTTC,CATLPGGNEQFF
TRBD2,TRBJ2-3,TRBV20-1,.,TGCAGTGCCGTCCGGGGAGGGGGCACAGATACGCAGTATTTT,CSAVRGGGTDTQYF
.,TRBJ1-5,TRBV20-1,.,TGCAGTGCTAGTGCGCAGGGTGTTTATCAGCCCCAGCATTTT,CSASAQGVYQPQHF
.,TRBJ2-7,TRBV3-1,.,TGTGCCAGCAGCCAAGGAACATGGGGGTATATCTACGAGCAGTACTTC,CASSQGTWGYIYEQYF
TRBD2,TRBJ2-7,TRBV11-1,.,TGTGCCAGCAGCTCCGCGGGACTAGCGGGATCTTCTTGGTCCTACGAGCAGTACTTC,CASSSAGLAGSSWSYEQYF
TRBD2,TRBJ2-5,TRBV15,few,TGTGCCACCAGCAGAGACAGACTAGCACAAGAGACCCAGTACTTC,CATSRDRLAQETQYF
.,TRBJ2-5,TRBV2,.,TGTGCCAGCAGTGATCTGGTCAGGGCGCAAGAGACCCAGTACTTC,CASSDLVRAQETQYF
.,TRBJ1-2,TRBV14,few,TGTGCCAGTGCCCTAGGAGGGAACTATGGCTACACCTTC,CASALGGNYGYTF
TRBD2,TRBJ2-7,TRBV27,.,TGTGCCAGCAGTTTAAACGGGCTAGCGGGCTACGAGCAGTACTTC,CASSLNGLAGYEQYF
TRBD2,TRBJ2-1,TRBV5-1,.,TGCGCCAGCAGCCCGCCTACTAGCGGGAGGCCCTACAATGAGCAGTTCTTC,CASSPPTSGRPYNEQFF
TRBD1,TRBJ2-2,TRBV6-2/TRBV6-3,few,TGTGCCAGCAGACAGATCGGACAGGGGGCCGGAAACACCGGGGAGCTGTTTTTT,CASRQIGQGAGNTGELFF
.,TRBJ2-1,TRBV6-2/TRBV6-3,.,TGTGCCAGCAGTAACACAGGGTATGAGCAGTTCTTC,CASSNTGYEQFF
.,TRBJ1-4,TRBV4-1,many,TGCGCCAGCAGCCAAGATCGGAGGGCTAATGAAAAACTGTTTTTT,CASSQDRRANEKLFF
.,TRBJ1-1,TRBV30,many,TGTGCCTGGAGTGGCGTGGCGTGGGCTGAAGCTTTCTTT,CAWSGVAWAEAFF
.,TRBJ1-1,TRBV4-2,few,TGTGCCAGCAGCCTCCGACAGGCCTCCAACACTGAAGCTTTCTTT,CASSLRQASNTEAFF
.,TRBJ2-2,TRBV7-9,.,TGTGCCAGCAGCGCTAGTGATTGGAACACCGGGGAGCTGTTTTTT,CASSASDWNTGELFF
.,TRBJ2-7,TRBV20-1,few,TGCAGTGCCCTTTTGTTCAACTACGAGCAGTACTTC,CSALLFNYEQYF
TRBD1,TRBJ2-1,TRBV5-1,.,TGCGCCAGCAGCCCTTCGGACAGGTCTTTAGAGCAGTTCTTC,CASSPSDRSLEQFF
.,TRBJ2-2,TRBV5-1,few,TGCGCCAGCAGCTTGGTTGCCGGGGTTAGCACCGGGGAGCTGTTTTTT,CASSLVAGVSTGELFF
.,TRBJ2-5,TRBV28,.,TGTGCCAGCAGAACCATGACTAGGTTCATGGAGACCCAGTACTTC,CASRTMTRFMETQYF
.,TRBJ2-7,TRBV5-1,.,TGCGCCAGCAGAATTGACAGGAACTACGAGCAGTACTTC,CASRIDRNYEQYF
TRBD1,TRBJ2-2,TRBV28,few,TGTGCCAGCAGGACGACAGGGACAAAGGGGGAGCTGTTTTTT,CASRTTGTKGELFF
TRBD2,TRBJ2-1,TRBV25-1,.,TGTGCCAGCAGTGATCCCGCTAAACTAGCGGGTTTTAGGGATGAGCAGTTCTTC,CASSDPAKLAGFRDEQFF